Below, 19 T cell receptor beta chains from the same sample are listed, as sequenced in a study of blood T cell repertoires in COVID-19. Only in-frame clones appear in the TCRdb table, and some are missing; sequencing was by immunoSEQ multiplex PCR. The sample lists around 70,000 clones; about 86% were seen once. Sequenced input: peripheral blood. The source is a human donor in a cohort sampled during active COVID-19.

This sequence joins TRBV5-1 and TRBJ1-5; D is possibly TRBD1 (5 bases). CDR1 SGHRS and CDR2 YFSETQ come from the germline V gene. CDR3 length equals 13 residues. Between the trimmed V and J ends, which lost 4 bases and 6 bases, there was a span of 11 bases. The CDR3 DNA reads as TGCGCCAGCAGCCCAAGGGGTGGTCAGCCCCAGCATTTT. Its translation is CASSPRGGQPQHF.

This chain uses TRBV5-1 with TRBJ2-2; D perhaps matches TRBD2 (6 bases). V lost 2 bases and J 0 bases, leaving 20 bases between the germline ends. CDR1 is SGHRS and CDR2 is YFSETQ in the germline V gene. This CDR3 is 19 amino acids long. Here the CDR3 DNA reads TGCGCCAGCAGCTTTTGGAGGGAGCCCCTAAGATCGAACACCGGGGAGCTGTTTTTT. It specifies CASSFWREPLRSNTGELFF.

The count of this clone is one. The genes are TRBV3-1 (or the pseudogene TRBV3-2) and TRBJ2-1, with 7 bases identical to TRBD2. Trimming cost V 1 base and J 4 bases; bases outside gene matches: 4. CDR3 size: 15 residues. CDR1 LGHDT and CDR2 YNNKEL come from the germline V gene (reference sequence). The CDR3: CASSQGLAEYNEQFF. The CDR3 DNA reads TGTGCCAGCAGCCAAGGGCTAGCGGAGTACAATGAGCAGTTCTTC.

V gene TRBV24-1 combines with J gene TRBJ1-4; TRBD1 aligns across 9 bases. Losses at the gene ends were 1 base for V and 6 bases for J; bases not matched to a gene: 8. The CDR3 is made up of 17 amino acids. The germline V gene encodes CDR1 KGHDR and CDR2 SFDVKD. CDR3 sequence reads: CATSDFEQGAHHEKLFF. CDR3 in DNA: TGTGCCACCAGTGATTTCGAACAGGGGGCGCATCATGAAAAACTGTTTTTT.

The CDR3 spells CASSPEAPGPLGTGELFF. CDR3 bases: TGTGCCAGCAGCCCGGAGGCGCCGGGCCCCCTGGGGACCGGGGAGCTGTTTTTT. The chain links TRBV7-8 to TRBJ2-2, with a tentative D call TRBD2 (5 bases). Germline V gene lookup returns CDR1 SGHVS and CDR2 FQNEAQ. The V gene lost 5 bases and the J gene lost 5 bases, with 24 bases spanning the gap. The length of the CDR3 is 18 residues.

The chain joins TRBV5-4 to TRBJ2-6; 10 nucleotides align to TRBD1. CDR3 length: 17 amino acids. Looked up from germline, CDR1 is SGHNT and CDR2 is YYREEE (reference sequence). The V gene end was trimmed by 7 bases and the J gene end by 1 base; junction bases not matched to a gene: 8. The CDR3 is CASGQGVSLSGANVLTF. The CDR3 DNA follows: TGTGCCAGCGGACAGGGGGTTTCTCTGTCTGGGGCCAACGTCCTGACTTTC.

Here the CDR3 reads CASSPGTGKRWNTEAFF. CDR3 DNA: TGCGCCAGCAGCCCAGGGACAGGGAAGCGCTGGAACACTGAAGCTTTCTTT. The chain joins TRBV5-1 to TRBJ1-1, with 9 nucleotides matching TRBD1. V was clipped by 4 bases and J by 1 base; unmatched bases: 11. CDR3 length: 17 amino acids. Germline CDR1 SGHRS, CDR2 YFSETQ.

CDR3 nucleotides: TGTGCCAGCAGCCCCGGAACCGGCGGGGGGAACCGTATCCACGAGCAGTACTTC. Its protein is CASSPGTGGGNRIHEQYF. The J gene is TRBJ2-7, the V gene TRBV5-6; 8 bases match TRBD2. The trim removed 4 bases at V and 5 bases at J, leaving 20 bases unmatched. Germline CDR1 and CDR2: SGHDT and YYEEEE. The CDR3 spans 18 residues.

The chain combines TRBV2 with TRBJ1-3; D remains ambiguous. The germline gives CDR1 SNHLY, CDR2 FYNNEI. This CDR3 is 15 amino acids long. Trimming pared 6 bases from V and 0 bases from J, leaving 12 bases between. Here the CDR3 reads CASSTIRSSGNTIYF. The CDR3 bases are TGTGCCAGCAGCACCATTCGGAGCTCTGGAAACACCATATATTTT.

CDR3 DNA: TGTGCCAGCAGTTTGGGGCTTCCTGTGAGCGATACGCAGTATTTT. Its protein is CASSLGLPVSDTQYF. V is TRBV28 and J is TRBJ2-3, with TRBD1 as a possible D gene (5 bases). The germline V and J ends were trimmed by 3 bases and 6 bases, with 16 bases remaining between them. The CDR3 is 15 residues long. The V gene's germline CDR1 is MDHEN and CDR2 SYDVKM.

The chain employs TRBV28 and TRBJ2-4; unclear D gene. The germline V gene encodes CDR1 MDHEN and CDR2 SYDVKM. The CDR3 spans 14 residues. Between the trimmed V and J ends, which lost 6 bases and 7 bases, there was a span of 16 bases. In nucleotides, the CDR3 is TGTGCCAGCAGCATGATAGCCAAGTGGAACATTCAGTACTTC. Its protein is CASSMIAKWNIQYF.

This clone has a single count. The gene calls are TRBV28 and TRBJ2-7; D ambiguous. Germline V gives CDR1 MDHEN, CDR2 SYDVKM. This CDR3 comprises 13 residues. V was shortened by 7 bases and J by 3 bases, with 13 bases between the two germline ends. The CDR3 loop reads CASTPGILYEQYF. The CDR3 DNA is TGTGCCAGCACCCCAGGCATACTCTACGAGCAGTACTTC.

The chain recombines TRBV30 with TRBJ1-2, with a tentative D call TRBD1 (6 bases). The CDR3 is 13 residues long. Trimming took 4 bases from V and 6 from J, leaving 15 bases between them. Germline loops: CDR1 GTSNPN, CDR2 SVGIG (reference sequence). CDR3 residues: CAWNQGQENGYTF. The CDR3 region has the DNA TGTGCCTGGAATCAGGGGCAGGAGAATGGCTACACCTTC.

The chain couples TRBV11-2 to TRBJ1-4; D perhaps matches TRBD1 (5 bases). CDR3 length: 15 amino acids. Germline V gives CDR1 SGHAT, CDR2 FQNNGV. V was clipped by 0 bases and J by 3 bases, with 8 bases between them. CDR3 DNA sequence: TGTGCCAGCAGCTTAGACGGGACTCCTAATGAAAAACTGTTTTTT. Translation gives CASSLDGTPNEKLFF.

V is TRBV21-1 and J is TRBJ2-7; the table's TRBD1 call for D was not verified on the DNA. TRBV21-1 is a pseudogene segment. The CDR3 length is 15 residues. The CDR3 loop reads CASSHRDRDPLEQYF. In DNA, the CDR3 is TGTGCCAGCAGCCACCGGGACAGGGACCCTCTGGAGCAGTACTTC.

The gene calls are TRBV5-6 and TRBJ2-7; D is possibly TRBD2 (6 bases). The germline CDR1 and CDR2 sequences are SGHDT and YYEEEE. The ends were cut back, 7 bases at V and 3 bases at J, with 17 bases in the middle. This CDR3 has 14 amino acids. CDR3 nucleotides: TGTGCCAGCGGCATAGGGACTTTAAACTACGAGCAGTACTTC. This gives the protein CASGIGTLNYEQYF.

The chain employs TRBV19 and TRBJ2-1; 9 nucleotides match TRBD1. V gave up 6 bases and J gave up 10 bases; unmatched junction bases: 10. Germline CDR1 is LNHDA and CDR2 is SQIVND (reference sequence). The CDR3 covers 14 residues. The CDR3 protein is CASRTGQGYREQFF. CDR3 nucleotides: TGTGCCAGTAGGACCGGACAGGGGTATCGGGAGCAGTTCTTC. Full variable domain (missing parts from reference TRBV19 and TRBJ2-1): DGGITQSPKYLFRKEGQNVTLSCEQNLNHDAMYWYRQDPGQGLRLIYYSQIVNDFQKGDIAEGYSVSREKKESFPLTVTSAQKNPTAFYLCASRTGQGYREQFFGPGTRLTVL.

The chain carries TRBV5-6 and TRBJ1-1, with a tentative D call TRBD1 (6 bases). CDR3 length: 12 amino acids. Trimming left V 0 bases short and J 10 bases short, with 10 bases between. From germline, CDR1 is SGHDT and CDR2 YYEEEE. This chain's CDR3 is CASSLGEGGAFF. CDR3 nucleotides: TGTGCCAGCAGCTTGGGGGAAGGGGGAGCTTTCTTT. The complete variable domain, with remaining parts taken from reference TRBV5-6 and TRBJ1-1, reads DAGVTQSPTHLIKTRGQQVTLRCSPKSGHDTVSWYQQALGQGPQFIFQYYEEEERQRGNFPDRFSGHQFPNYSSELNVNALLLGDSALYLCASSLGEGGAFFGQGTRLTVV.

The V call is TRBV5-4, the J call TRBJ1-4; D may be TRBD1 (5 bases). The CDR3 is 18 residues long. Germline CDR1 and CDR2: SGHNT and YYREEE (reference sequence). V was trimmed by 0 bases and J by 8 bases, leaving 23 bases between them. CDR3 nucleotide sequence: TGTGCCAGCAGCTTGGCTCGGGGGACGGCCCTATCGGGGGAAAAACTGTTTTTT. This codes for CASSLARGTALSGEKLFF.